Below are 22 T cell receptor beta chains sequenced from a single sample in a study of blood T cell repertoires in COVID-19. The method was immunoSEQ multiplex PCR; TCRdb's version includes in-frame clones alone and lacks a portion of them. Of a few hundred thousand clones detected, 80% to 95% appear once; the ten largest clones hold under 3%. The sequenced material came from peripheral blood. Receptors originate from a person in their late teens or twenties with COVID-19, enrolled during active disease.

The chain is built from TRBV18 and TRBJ1-5, with D uncertain. CDR1 and CDR2 from the germline V gene are KGHSH and LQKENI. V gave up 6 bases and J gave up 0 bases, with 9 bases separating them. The CDR3 consists of 14 residues. The CDR3 bases are TGTGCCAGCTCCTCCGAACATAGCAATCAGCCCCAGCATTTT. It is translated as CASSSEHSNQPQHF.

The genes are TRBV4-3 and TRBJ2-6, with D uncertain. The CDR3 loop spans 16 amino acids. Germline V gene data show CDR1 as LGHNA and CDR2 as YSLEER. V was shortened by 0 bases and J by 0 bases, with 6 bases between the two germline ends. The CDR3 reads CASSQDEHSGANVLTF. CDR3 bases: TGCGCCAGCAGCCAAGATGAGCACTCTGGGGCCAACGTCCTGACTTTC.

V gene TRBV2 combines with J gene TRBJ2-5; 9 bases line up with TRBD2. The CDR3 length is 17 residues. CDR1 is SNHLY, CDR2 FYNNEI, per germline. J gave up 6 bases and V 0 bases, and 11 bases lay outside the gene matches. DNA for the CDR3: TGTGCCAGCAGTGAAGCGCGACTAGCGGATGCAGCGAAGACCCAGTACTTC. Its translation: CASSEARLADAAKTQYF.

This rearrangement joins TRBV27 to TRBJ1-2; TRBD1 aligns across 9 bases. The germline gives CDR1 MNHEY, CDR2 SMNVEV (reference sequence). This CDR3 spans 12 amino acids. The J segment lost 8 bases and the V segment lost 6 bases, leaving 4 bases of the junction unmatched. The CDR3: CASRHRGRGYTF. The CDR3 bases are TGTGCCAGCAGGCACAGGGGGCGCGGCTACACCTTC.

This rearrangement joins TRBV5-6 to TRBJ2-7; D call uncertain. The V end was cut by 1 base, the J end by 2 bases, with 7 bases between. CDR3 size: 13 residues. The germline gives CDR1 SGHDT, CDR2 YYEEEE. The CDR3 DNA reads as TGTGCCAGCAGCTTGTTCAGTCCCTACGAGCAGTACTTC. Translation: CASSLFSPYEQYF.

The chain uses TRBV9 and TRBJ1-1; 7 bases agree with TRBD1. The CDR3 is made up of 15 amino acids. V lost 4 bases and J lost 2; bases outside the gene matches: 8. The germline V gene has CDR1 SGDLS and CDR2 YYNGEE. For the CDR3, the DNA is TGTGCCAGCAGCCCGACAGGGTTACAAAACACTGAAGCTTTCTTT. Its translation: CASSPTGLQNTEAFF.

In this sample, this clone turned up a few times. V is TRBV5-4 and J is TRBJ2-5; D might be TRBD2 (6 bases). The V end lost 0 bases, the J end lost 5 bases, and 11 bases lay between the germline ends. Germline-derived CDR1 and CDR2 are SGHNT and YYREEE (reference sequence). The CDR3 runs 14 residues. This CDR3 reads CASSLGGDWETQYF. The CDR3 DNA follows: TGTGCCAGCAGCTTGGGGGGGGATTGGGAGACCCAGTACTTC.

The chain links TRBV7-3 to TRBJ2-7; TRBD1 aligns across 10 bases. The CDR3 has 15 residues. Germline V gene sequence: CDR1 SGHTA, CDR2 FQGTGA. After removal of 2 bases from V and 5 bases from J, the junction contained 6 bases not matched to a gene. CDR3 coding DNA: TGTGCCAGCAGCTTATTAGGGACAGGGGTCAACGAGCAGTACTTC. Its protein product is CASSLLGTGVNEQYF.

The chain uses TRBV3-1 (or the pseudogene TRBV3-2) and TRBJ2-7; D gene uncertain. This CDR3 spans 14 amino acids. CDR1 LGHDT and CDR2 YNNKEL come from the germline V gene (reference sequence). The V gene lost 2 bases and the J gene lost 3 bases, with 11 bases spanning the gap. CDR3 sequence: CASSQLNSGYEQYF. In DNA, the CDR3 is TGTGCCAGCAGCCAACTTAATTCGGGCTACGAGCAGTACTTC.

This chain joins TRBV7-2 and TRBJ1-1; D is possibly TRBD1 (6 bases). Per the germline V gene, CDR1 is SGHTA and CDR2 is FQGNSA. Deletions cut 6 bases from V and 7 bases from J, with 15 bases between. CDR3 size: 13 residues. CDR3 DNA: TGTGCCAGCAGTCATGACAGGACCATTGAAGCTTTCTTT. As protein: CASSHDRTIEAFF.

The rearrangement links TRBV6-2 or TRBV6-3 to TRBJ2-2; perhaps TRBD2 as D (5 bases). Trimming took off 8 bases at V and 8 bases at J, with 18 bases between the two ends. The CDR3 sequence is 14 residues long. Germline V gene data show CDR1 as MNHEY and CDR2 as SVGEGT. This CDR3 is CASGLAREAGELFF. In DNA, the CDR3 is TGTGCCAGCGGCCTAGCTCGAGAAGCGGGGGAGCTGTTTTTT.

The V and J genes are TRBV3-1 (or the pseudogene TRBV3-2) and TRBJ2-2; 10 nucleotides align to TRBD2. The junction had 3 bases not matched to a gene; V was cut back by 4 bases and J by 1 base. Germline V gene data show CDR1 as LGHDT and CDR2 as YNNKEL (reference sequence). The CDR3 covers 16 residues. The chain's CDR3 is CASSLGLAVNTGELFF. The CDR3 DNA follows: TGTGCCAGCAGCCTTGGACTAGCGGTGAACACCGGGGAGCTGTTTTTT.

The V and J genes are TRBV2 and TRBJ1-2; 8 bases agree with TRBD1. The CDR3 totals 15 residues. J lost 7 bases, V lost 4 bases, and 11 bases had no gene match. Germline loops: CDR1 SNHLY, CDR2 FYNNEI. Here the CDR3 reads CASSAGGGLVGGYTF. For the CDR3, the DNA is TGTGCCAGCAGTGCAGGGGGCGGGTTAGTTGGTGGCTACACCTTC.

The chain joins TRBV4-1 to TRBJ1-5; 8 nucleotides match TRBD1. The CDR3 length is 15 residues. The V and J ends lost 2 bases and 7 bases, in that order; junction bases with no gene match: 7. The V gene's germline CDR1 is MGHRA and CDR2 YSYEKL. CDR3 bases: TGCGCCAGCAGCCAACAGGACAGGGATGGCCAGCCCCAGCATTTT. Its protein is CASSQQDRDGQPQHF.

The chain recombines TRBV7-2 with TRBJ1-2; TRBD1 matches at 7 bases. Germline CDR1 and CDR2: SGHTA and FQGNSA. V lost 3 bases to trimming and J lost 7 bases; unmatched junction nucleotides: 8. The CDR3 consists of 14 residues. CDR3 nucleotide sequence: TGTGCCAGCAGCTTGAGAGGGGGCTCGGGTGGCTACACCTTC. This gives the protein CASSLRGGSGGYTF.

V usage is TRBV7-2 and J usage is TRBJ1-2; D is possibly TRBD1 (5 bases). Germline CDR1 is SGHTA and CDR2 is FQGNSA. Trimming took 6 bases from V and 6 from J, leaving 17 bases between them. The CDR3 length is 14 residues. As DNA, the CDR3 is TGTGCCAGCAGGTTGACGGGGGGGTCCGATGGCTACACCTTC. It translates to CASRLTGGSDGYTF.

The gene calls are TRBV7-2 and TRBJ2-3; TRBD2 might be the D (5 bases). Germline CDR1 SGHTA, CDR2 FQGNSA. Deletions cut 6 bases from V and 6 bases from J, with 13 bases between. This CDR3 has 13 amino acids. The CDR3 nucleotides read TGTGCCAGCAGGCGTACTAGAATCGATACGCAGTATTTT. It yields the protein CASRRTRIDTQYF.

The V and J genes are TRBV5-1 and TRBJ2-5; D might be TRBD2 (6 bases). The CDR3 is 14 residues long. The germline V gene encodes CDR1 SGHRS and CDR2 YFSETQ. Deletions cut 4 bases from V and 2 bases from J, with 12 bases between. CDR3 sequence (DNA): TGCGCCAGCAGCCGGACGGGGGAGCAAGAGACCCAGTACTTC. Its translation is CASSRTGEQETQYF.

The rearrangement joins TRBV2 to TRBJ1-5; weak D call: TRBD1 (6 bases). The CDR3 consists of 15 residues. Germline loops: CDR1 SNHLY, CDR2 FYNNEI. V was clipped by 3 bases and J by 1 base, with 10 bases between them. CDR3 DNA sequence: TGTGCCAGCAGTGAGACAGGTGAGAGCAATCAGCCCCAGCATTTT. Translation: CASSETGESNQPQHF. Complete variable domain (other parts from reference TRBV2 and TRBJ1-5): EPEVTQTPSHQVTQMGQEVILRCVPISNHLYFYWYRQILGQKVEFLVSFYNNEISEKSEIFDDQFSVERPDGSNFTLKIRSTKLEDSAMYFCASSETGESNQPQHFGDGTRLSIL.

The rearrangement uses TRBV5-6 and TRBJ1-2; D possibly corresponds to TRBD1 (5 bases). The CDR3 has 15 amino acids. Trimming cost V 2 bases and J 4 bases, with 15 bases left between them. Germline lookup yields CDR1 SGHDT and CDR2 YYEEEE. CDR3 bases: TGTGCCAGCAGCTTAGGACACGCCCCTAGCTATGGCTACACCTTC. Translation: CASSLGHAPSYGYTF.

The genes are TRBV7-9 and TRBJ2-2; D remains unclear. Germline lookup yields CDR1 SEHNR and CDR2 FQNEAQ (reference sequence). The CDR3 contains 12 residues. Deletions cut 5 bases from V and 7 bases from J, with 8 bases between. The CDR3 DNA reads as TGTGCCAGCAGCCCCGAGAGCGGGGAGCTGTTTTTT. Protein sequence: CASSPESGELFF.

J is TRBJ1-2 and V is TRBV9; D is perhaps TRBD1 (6 bases). V lost 4 bases and J 4 bases, leaving 17 bases between the germline ends. There are 15 residues in the CDR3. Germline V lookup: CDR1 SGDLS, CDR2 YYNGEE. CDR3 loop: CASSPAPTGTYGYTF. The CDR3 DNA reads as TGTGCCAGCAGCCCCGCTCCAACAGGGACCTATGGCTACACCTTC.